One and the same sample provided the 10 T cell receptor beta chains below, sequenced in a study of blood T cells in healthy people across ages (dated by TCRdb to about 2015). The library was prepared using 5' RACE. The reads were generated on an Illumina HiSeq 2500. The second PCR ran for roughly 6 to 11 cycles and used a J-beta primer mix along with a sample-barcoded 5' primer. TCRdb took the public reads, trimmed them with fastp at Q25, ran MiXCR for clone calling and kept in-frame beta chains. Each CDR3 protein gets just one entry, which takes the most common genes and DNA from the rows behind it. This sample has 650,000 to 1,000,000 distinct CDR3 sequences in its table, and 36% of those were observed once. The ten biggest clones cover roughly 13% of the sample. Sample: blood. The receptors derive from a man younger than 35 in good health.

On this clonotype: Its ends do not fully match the called genes, so a read error is possible. The chain joins TRBV2 to TRBJ1-6; possible D gene TRBD1, 5 bases. The CDR3 covers 15 residues. Germline values: CDR1 SNHLY, CDR2 FYNNEI. The chain's CDR3 is CASTNTDMNYSPPHF. CDR3 sequence (DNA): TGTGCCAGCACTAATACGGACATGAATTATTCACCCCCCCACTTT. Filled out from reference TRBV2 and TRBJ1-6, the complete variable domain reads EPEVTQTPSHQVTQMGQEVILRCVPISNHLYFYWYRQILGQKVEFLVSFYNNEISEKSEIFDDQFSVERPDGSNFTLKIRSTKLEDSAMYFCASTNTDMNYSPPHFGNGTRLTVT.

The CDR3 is CASSVGIGFGSPLHF. CDR3 nucleotide sequence: TGTGCCAGCAGCGTAGGGATCGGGTTTGGTTCACCCCTCCACTTT. The rearrangement uses TRBV9 and TRBJ1-6; D is unclear. Germline loops: CDR1 SGDLS, CDR2 YYNGEE. The CDR3 covers 15 residues. V lost 0 bases to trimming and J lost 9 bases, with 13 bases between them.

This clonotype was observed a handful of times. The chain links TRBV29-1 to TRBJ2-2; D remains unclear. This CDR3 has 11 amino acids. Germline V gives CDR1 SQVTM, CDR2 ANQGSEA. Trimming left V 7 bases short and J 7 bases short, with 10 bases between. The CDR3 here is CSARLFGELFF. CDR3 bases: TGCAGCGCCCGATTATTCGGGGAGCTGTTTTTT.

This clonotype was detected only a few times. This chain links TRBV28 with TRBJ2-1, with unresolved D. CDR3 length equals 13 residues. The germline V gene has CDR1 MDHEN and CDR2 SYDVKM. The V and J ends lost 4 bases and 8 bases respectively, with 12 bases between them. The CDR3 here is CASSYPPGYEQFF. The CDR3 bases are TGTGCCAGCAGTTATCCGCCCGGGTATGAGCAGTTCTTC.

The chain links TRBV18 to TRBJ1-5; 12 bases match TRBD1. Trimming took 4 bases from V and 11 from J; bases not matched to a gene: 9. CDR1 and CDR2 from the germline V gene are KGHSH and LQKENI. The CDR3 spans 15 residues. Here the CDR3 reads CASSQGDRGRRTQHF. In DNA form, the CDR3 reads TGTGCCAGCTCACAGGGGGACAGGGGGCGCCGAACCCAGCATTTT.

The gene calls are TRBV7-9 and TRBJ1-1; D perhaps matches TRBD1 (6 bases). Germline CDR1 is SEHNR and CDR2 is FQNEAQ (reference sequence). The V end was cut by 5 bases, the J end by 7 bases, with 11 bases between. The CDR3 loop spans 12 amino acids. CDR3 sequence (DNA): TGTGCCAGCAGCCACAGGGTGGTTGAAGCTTTCTTT. Translating it yields CASSHRVVEAFF.

This clonotype was seen only a few times. At one of its ends the junction is not consistent with the germline gene, which may arise from a read error. The gene calls are TRBV4-3 and TRBJ2-1, with 8 bases lining up with TRBD2. The CDR3 consists of 17 residues. Germline CDR1 and CDR2: LGHNA and YSLEER. The CDR3: CAGSQDWLAGPRNEQFF. Here the CDR3 DNA reads TGCGCCGGCAGCCAAGATTGGCTAGCGGGCCCCCGGAATGAGCAGTTCTTC.

The rearrangement links TRBV20-1 to TRBJ2-1; the D gene is possibly TRBD2 (5 bases). CDR1 and CDR2 (germline): DFQATT, SNEGSKA (reference sequence). This CDR3 region has 13 residues. Trimming took 5 bases from V and 10 from J, leaving 18 bases between them. The CDR3 sequence: CSAGGIAGKEQFF. For the CDR3, the DNA is TGCAGTGCTGGAGGTATTGCGGGCAAGGAGCAGTTCTTC.

The chain combines TRBV7-2 with TRBJ1-6; 9 bases fit TRBD1. V was pared by 3 bases and J by 7 bases, with 4 bases of the junction left unmatched. The germline CDR1 and CDR2 sequences are SGHTA and FQGNSA. The CDR3 sequence is 15 residues long. The CDR3 spells CASSFRQGENSPLHF. The CDR3 DNA follows: TGTGCCAGCAGCTTTAGACAGGGGGAAAATTCACCCCTCCACTTT.

The table lists this clonotype with a few counts. V and J are TRBV4-2 and TRBJ1-1, with D unresolved. The germline V gene has CDR1 LGHNA and CDR2 YNFKEQ. The CDR3 runs to 15 residues. Trimming cost V 3 bases and J 0 bases, with 11 bases left between them. CDR3 region: CASSHQGEMNTEAFF. In DNA form, the CDR3 reads TGTGCCAGCAGCCACCAAGGAGAGATGAACACTGAAGCTTTCTTT.